The 32 T cell receptor beta chains listed next were all sequenced from one sample in a study of cytomegalovirus exposure and HLA in healthy donors. The PCR was carried out with 60 Vbeta primers and 13 Jbeta primers. The data were produced by immunoSEQ multiplex PCR, yet TCRdb's version contains in-frame clones alone and is incomplete. The sample consists of approximately 130,000 clones, 65% to 90% of them appearing once. The sample consisted of PBMCs. These receptor sequences come from a man aged 18 to 29 in good health and CMV-seronegative.

The chain couples TRBV7-2 to TRBJ2-7; D is uncertain. This CDR3 has 11 amino acids. In germline, CDR1 is SGHTA, CDR2 FQGNSA. The ends were cut back, 5 bases at V and 3 bases at J, with 5 bases in the middle. The CDR3 protein is CASSLYYEQYF. The CDR3 region has the DNA TGTGCCAGCAGCCTCTACTACGAGCAGTACTTC.

This chain links TRBV9 with TRBJ1-6; D ambiguous. The CDR3 covers 14 residues. Germline V lookup: CDR1 SGDLS, CDR2 YYNGEE. Trimming removed 1 base from V and 5 bases from J, with 7 bases in between. CDR3 DNA: TGTGCCAGCAGCGTACTCCGAGATAATTCACCCCTCCACTTT. Amino acid sequence: CASSVLRDNSPLHF.

V and J are TRBV15 and TRBJ2-1; 9 positions match TRBD2. The CDR3 extends over 14 amino acids. The V segment lost 9 bases and the J segment 2 bases; nucleotides outside the gene matches: 5. CDR1 and CDR2 (germline): LNHNV, YYDKDF (reference sequence). The CDR3 sequence is CATKTSGTYNEQFF. The CDR3 DNA reads as TGTGCCACTAAGACTAGCGGAACCTACAATGAGCAGTTCTTC. The whole variable domain, remainder taken from reference TRBV15 and TRBJ2-1, is DAMVIQNPRYQVTQFGKPVTLSCSQTLNHNVMYWYQQKSSQAPKLLFHYYDKDFNNEADTPDNFQSRRPNTSFCFLDIRSPGLGDTAMYLCATKTSGTYNEQFFGPGTRLTVL.

This clone was seen more than once but under ten times. The J gene is TRBJ2-1, the V gene TRBV9, with 8 bases that match TRBD2. Trimming took 0 bases from V and 6 from J; bases not matched to a gene: 11. Germline CDR1 reads SGDLS; CDR2 reads YYNGEE. CDR3 length: 17 residues. This CDR3 is CASSVAGSGRTTNEQFF. In DNA, the CDR3 is TGTGCCAGCAGCGTAGCGGGGAGCGGGAGAACTACCAATGAGCAGTTCTTC. Drawing the rest from reference TRBV9 and TRBJ2-1, the complete variable domain is DSGVTQTPKHLITATGQRVTLRCSPRSGDLSVYWYQQSLDQGLQFLIQYYNGEERAKGNILERFSAQQFPDLHSELNLSSLELGDSALYFCASSVAGSGRTTNEQFFGPGTRLTVL.

The chain combines TRBV9 with TRBJ2-5, with a possible D match to TRBD1 (5 bases). The CDR3 spans 15 residues. In germline, CDR1 is SGDLS, CDR2 YYNGEE. With 6 bases removed from V and 0 bases from J, the gap between germline ends came to 15 bases. CDR3: CASTRTSGYQETQYF. In nucleotides, the CDR3 is TGTGCCAGCACCAGAACCTCAGGGTACCAAGAGACCCAGTACTTC.

The rearrangement joins TRBV5-1 to TRBJ2-7; tentative D call: TRBD1 (6 bases). This CDR3 spans 13 amino acids. Germline assignment: CDR1 SGHRS and CDR2 YFSETQ. V lost 6 bases and J 5 bases, leaving 15 bases between the germline ends. The CDR3 DNA reads as TGCGCCAGCACTCTGGACAGAGGAAACGAGCAGTACTTC. Amino acids: CASTLDRGNEQYF.

This clone has just one count. This sequence joins TRBV25-1 and TRBJ2-1; D is undetermined. The V and J ends lost 3 bases and 2 bases respectively, with 17 bases between them. The CDR3 spans 17 residues. Per the germline V gene, CDR1 is MGHDK and CDR2 is SYGVNS. This chain's CDR3 is CASSELIRSHPYNEQFF. CDR3 coding DNA: TGTGCCAGCAGTGAGCTAATCCGATCCCATCCCTACAATGAGCAGTTCTTC.

The gene calls are TRBV9 and TRBJ1-2, with no clear D. Trimming shortened V by 0 bases and J by 4 bases, and 10 bases separated the two germline ends. The CDR3 loop spans 14 amino acids. The germline CDR1 and CDR2 sequences are SGDLS and YYNGEE. The CDR3 DNA follows: TGTGCCAGCAGCGTAGACGGTTCATTCTATGGCTACACCTTC. Protein sequence: CASSVDGSFYGYTF.

The rearrangement joins TRBV27 to TRBJ1-4; a possible D gene is TRBD1 (6 bases). Germline CDR1 and CDR2: MNHEY and SMNVEV (reference sequence). V lost 7 bases, J lost 8 bases, and 17 bases lay in between. The CDR3 has 14 residues. This CDR3 is CASKGVRGDEKLFF. The CDR3 DNA reads TGTGCCAGCAAGGGGGTGAGGGGTGACGAAAAACTGTTTTTT.

The chain combines TRBV27 with TRBJ1-2; 12 bases agree with TRBD1. With 3 bases clipped from V and 8 bases from J, the junction kept 7 bases outside the gene matches. The CDR3 is made up of 15 amino acids. In germline, CDR1 is MNHEY, CDR2 SMNVEV (reference sequence). The CDR3 DNA follows: TGTGCCAGCAGTTTGACGGGACAGGGGGCGCGGGGCTACACCTTC. Its protein product is CASSLTGQGARGYTF.

The J gene is TRBJ1-2, the V gene TRBV29-1; D might be TRBD1 (6 bases). This CDR3 is built from 14 residues. Germline CDR1 and CDR2: SQVTM and ANQGSEA. With 7 bases removed from V and 2 bases from J, the gap between germline ends came to 17 bases. CDR3: CSAKTGSGNYGYTF. The DNA for the CDR3 is TGCAGCGCCAAGACAGGTTCAGGGAACTATGGCTACACCTTC.

The chain recombines TRBV19 with TRBJ2-7; 7 bases are a match to TRBD1. The CDR3 loop spans 14 amino acids. Germline loops: CDR1 LNHDA, CDR2 SQIVND (reference sequence). The J segment lost 2 bases and the V segment lost 4 bases, leaving 5 bases of the junction unmatched. The CDR3: CASSTRQGAYEQYF. CDR3 coding DNA: TGTGCCAGTAGTACCCGACAGGGAGCCTACGAGCAGTACTTC.

V gene TRBV7-6 combines with J gene TRBJ1-5, with a possible D match to TRBD1 (5 bases). Trimming removed 4 bases at V and 4 bases at J, with 8 bases between. The CDR3 consists of 13 residues. CDR1 SGHVS and CDR2 FNYEAQ come from the germline V gene. This CDR3 reads CASSSGGNQPQHF. CDR3 DNA sequence: TGTGCCAGCAGCTCCGGGGGTAATCAGCCCCAGCATTTT.

The chain uses TRBV6-5 and TRBJ1-3; no reliable D call. CDR1 and CDR2 (germline): MNHEY, SVGAGI. The V end lost 2 bases, the J end lost 0 bases, and 5 bases lay between the germline ends. The CDR3 is 14 amino acids. CDR3 in amino acids: CASSYTSSGNTIYF. The CDR3, as DNA: TGTGCCAGCAGTTACACGAGCTCTGGAAACACCATATATTTT.

The V call is TRBV27, the J call TRBJ2-5, with 12 bases matching TRBD2. The germline V gene has CDR1 MNHEY and CDR2 SMNVEV (reference sequence). Trimming removed 9 bases from V and 2 bases from J; junction bases left unmatched: 10. CDR3 length: 16 residues. The chain's CDR3 is CARRRLAGGRQETQYF. The CDR3 nucleotides read TGTGCCAGGAGGAGGCTAGCGGGGGGGCGGCAAGAGACCCAGTACTTC.

The DNA for the CDR3 is TGTGCCAGCAGTCTTACAGGGGTCCCCCAGCCCCAGCATTTT. It translates to CASSLTGVPQPQHF. V gene TRBV27 combines with J gene TRBJ1-5; 7 bases line up with TRBD1. V was pared by 5 bases and J by 7 bases, with 8 bases of the junction left unmatched. This CDR3 comprises 14 residues. Germline CDR1 MNHEY, CDR2 SMNVEV (reference sequence).

A single count supports this clone. The chain joins TRBV5-1 to TRBJ2-7; D perhaps matches TRBD1 (7 bases). Trimming removed 0 bases from V and 11 bases from J, with 15 bases in between. This CDR3 has 13 amino acids. Germline CDR1 reads SGHRS; CDR2 reads YFSETQ. CDR3: CASSLEGQGGEYF. CDR3 nucleotides: TGCGCCAGCAGCTTGGAGGGCCAGGGGGGAGAGTACTTC.

V and J are TRBV19 and TRBJ1-1; weak D call: TRBD1 (6 bases). Germline V gene sequence: CDR1 LNHDA, CDR2 SQIVND (reference sequence). Between the trimmed V and J ends, which lost 0 bases and 1 base, there was a span of 12 bases. This CDR3 contains 16 residues. CDR3 loop: CASSIDWDKPNTEAFF. The CDR3 DNA follows: TGTGCCAGTAGTATAGATTGGGACAAGCCGAACACTGAAGCTTTCTTT.

V gene TRBV12-5 combines with J gene TRBJ1-1; D ambiguous. The germline CDR1 and CDR2 sequences are LGHNT and FRNRAP. The CDR3 totals 12 residues. V was cut by 9 bases and J by 0 bases, with 8 bases left in between. CDR3 coding DNA: TGTGCTAGCCAGCAGGTGAACACTGAAGCTTTCTTT. Translated, it gives CASQQVNTEAFF.

The CDR3 sequence: CASSPTRAGRSPLHF. CDR3 sequence (DNA): TGTGCCAGCAGCCCAACGAGGGCCGGCCGGTCACCCCTCCACTTT. This chain connects TRBV7-2 to TRBJ1-6; D gene uncertain. V lost 5 bases to trimming and J lost 10 bases, with 18 bases between them. The CDR3 extends over 15 amino acids. Germline values: CDR1 SGHTA, CDR2 FQGNSA.

The CDR3 protein is CASSHLGQGIYEQYF. CDR3 DNA: TGCGCCAGCAGCCACCTGGGACAGGGAATCTACGAGCAGTACTTC. V gene TRBV4-3 combines with J gene TRBJ2-7, with 9 bases aligning to TRBD1. Germline V gene lookup returns CDR1 LGHNA and CDR2 YSLEER. V lost 3 bases to trimming and J lost 3 bases; unmatched junction nucleotides: 6. The CDR3 runs to 15 residues.

The chain is built from TRBV13 and TRBJ2-7; D might be TRBD2 (5 bases). Germline V lookup: CDR1 PRHDT, CDR2 FYEKMQ (reference sequence). The CDR3 has 13 residues. The ends were cut back, 4 bases at V and 3 bases at J, with 10 bases in the middle. DNA of the CDR3: TGTGCCAGCAGCTACCCCGGGGACTACGAGCAGTACTTC. It codes for CASSYPGDYEQYF.

The rearrangement uses TRBV7-9 and TRBJ2-7, with 11 bases that match TRBD1. The CDR3 runs to 17 residues. The germline V gene has CDR1 SEHNR and CDR2 FQNEAQ (reference sequence). V was clipped by 0 bases and J by 4 bases; unmatched bases: 8. DNA of the CDR3: TGTGCCAGCAGCTTAGCTCTTGGACAGGGGGCGAGGTACGAGCAGTACTTC. It codes for CASSLALGQGARYEQYF.

J is TRBJ2-7 and V is TRBV11-2; D may be TRBD2 (5 bases). V shed 5 bases and J shed 2 bases, with 22 bases lying between them. The CDR3 contains 17 residues. The germline V gene encodes CDR1 SGHAT and CDR2 FQNNGV. CDR3 protein: CASSITRGNFWTYEQYF. The CDR3 DNA reads as TGTGCCAGCAGCATCACCCGGGGTAACTTCTGGACCTACGAGCAGTACTTC.

The chain employs TRBV28 and TRBJ2-1, with D unresolved. V was shortened by 3 bases and J by 0 bases, with 12 bases between the two germline ends. Germline loops: CDR1 MDHEN, CDR2 SYDVKM. The CDR3 totals 16 residues. In nucleotides, the CDR3 is TGTGCCAGCAGTTTGCCCCTAACCAACTCCTACAATGAGCAGTTCTTC. Protein sequence: CASSLPLTNSYNEQFF.

The genes are TRBV19 and TRBJ1-1, with a weak D call TRBD1 (5 bases). Germline V gene sequence: CDR1 LNHDA, CDR2 SQIVND (reference sequence). The V end lost 2 bases, the J end lost 4 bases, and 14 bases lay between the germline ends. This CDR3 has 15 residues. CDR3 sequence reads: CASSISPGVVTEAFF. As DNA, the CDR3 is TGTGCCAGTAGTATATCTCCGGGGGTTGTCACTGAAGCTTTCTTT.

This chain uses TRBV7-3 with TRBJ2-2, with a possible D match to TRBD1 (5 bases). CDR1 SGHTA and CDR2 FQGTGA come from the germline V gene. Trimming cost V 3 bases and J 4 bases, with 18 bases left between them. This CDR3 comprises 17 residues. The CDR3 here is CASSFSSPQGGTGELFF. The DNA of the CDR3 is TGTGCCAGCAGCTTTTCATCGCCGCAGGGTGGCACCGGGGAGCTGTTTTTT.

Note on this clone: One end of the junction is discordant with germline, which a read error may explain. The V gene is TRBV5-4, the J gene TRBJ2-3; 7 bases are a match to TRBD2. The CDR3 is 16 residues long. Germline V lookup: CDR1 SGHNT, CDR2 YYREEE (reference sequence). The CDR3 loop is CASSKGIAREADTRYF. The DNA of the CDR3 is TGTGCCAGCAGCAAGGGGATCGCACGGGAGGCAGATACGCGGTATTTT.

J is TRBJ2-3 and V is TRBV5-8; D possibly corresponds to TRBD2 (6 bases). CDR1 and CDR2 (germline): SGHTS, YDEGEE. V lost 4 bases, J lost 0 bases, and 12 bases lay in between. The CDR3 has 15 amino acids. This CDR3 is CASSTAGTSTDTQYF. The CDR3 DNA sequence: TGTGCCAGCAGCACCGCCGGGACTAGCACAGATACGCAGTATTTT.

The genes are TRBV6-6 and TRBJ1-2; D may be TRBD1 (5 bases). With 0 bases removed from V and 5 bases from J, the gap between germline ends came to 16 bases. Germline CDR1 reads MNHNY; CDR2 reads SVGAGI (reference sequence). The CDR3 sequence is 16 residues long. The CDR3 reads CASSYSPGRGVYGYTF. The CDR3 DNA is TGTGCCAGCAGTTACTCTCCGGGACGGGGGGTTTATGGCTACACCTTC.

The CDR3 DNA follows: TGTGCCAGCAGCTCCCTGCAAGGCCTAGACACTGAAGCTTTCTTT. Its translation is CASSSLQGLDTEAFF. The chain links TRBV7-9 to TRBJ1-1, with D unclear. The germline gives CDR1 SEHNR, CDR2 FQNEAQ (reference sequence). The CDR3 is 15 residues long. V was trimmed by 4 bases and J by 3 bases, leaving 15 bases between them.

The V call is TRBV5-1, the J call TRBJ2-3; TRBD2 aligns across 7 bases. V was clipped by 4 bases and J by 4 bases; unmatched bases: 12. CDR3 length equals 16 residues. The V gene's germline CDR1 is SGHRS and CDR2 YFSETQ. CDR3 in amino acids: CASSIASGAPPDTQYF. In DNA, the CDR3 is TGCGCCAGCAGCATAGCGAGCGGGGCCCCCCCAGATACGCAGTATTTT.